Described below is a single TCR beta chain sequence and its context. The data are from a study of blood T cell repertoires in COVID-19. In the study overall: Whether acute or convalescent, the COVID-19 samples came from the United States, Italy and Spain. Sources were T cells, B-cell-depleted T cells, or PBMCs; the material itself was cDNA or gDNA.

V shed 5 bases and J 4 bases; nucleotides not matched to a gene: 7. The CDR3 contains 17 residues. CDR1 and CDR2 (germline): SGHNT, YYREEE (reference sequence). Original methodology: Estimated nucleated cell counts came from reference gene primer amplification. The method was immunoSEQ multiplex PCR; TCRdb's version includes in-frame clones alone and lacks a portion of them. Clone size and the V and J calls come from that table; the DNA yielded D and trimming. Of tens of thousands of clones in the sample, 70% to 90% were seen once. The V and J genes are TRBV5-4 and TRBJ2-3; 16 nucleotides align to TRBD2. The sample comprised peripheral blood. This clonotype was sampled from a man aged 45-60 years with active COVID-19. The CDR3 region has the DNA TGTGCCAGCAGACCCGGGACTAGCGGGAGGGCAGCAGATACGCAGTATTTT. Its translation: CASRPGTSGRAADTQYF. Complete variable domain (other parts from reference TRBV5-4 and TRBJ2-3): ETGVTQSPTHLIKTRGQQVTLRCSSQSGHNTVSWYQQALGQGPQFIFQYYREEENGRGNFPPRFSGLQFPNYSSELNVNALELDDSALYLCASRPGTSGRAADTQYFGPGTRLTVL.